This TCR beta chain stems from a study of beta chain features in type 1 diabetes. Study-wide results and limits: TCRB repertoires of naive, central memory and Treg cells appeared more similar among patients than among healthy donors. Type 1 diabetes patients had fewer VDJ junction insertions and more deletions.

Reverse transcribing all isolated RNA meant expressed TCRB transcripts were sequenced. Method: immunoSEQ multiplex PCR; TCRdb's copy keeps in-frame clones and lacks some. The sample records under 250,000 clones, roughly 14% being singletons. The CDR3 runs 15 residues. The V end lost 6 bases, the J end lost 0 bases, and 14 bases lay between the germline ends. The V gene's germline CDR1 is MDHEN and CDR2 SYDVKM. Comment on this clone: Antigen unknown.

The V gene is TRBV28, the J gene TRBJ1-2, with D possibly matching TRBD1 (6 bases). Sequenced input: naive CD4+ T cells from blood. This clonotype originated in a woman aged 40 to 50 in good health. This CDR3 reads CASSLDRLSNYGYTF. The CDR3 DNA is TGTGCCAGCAGCCTAGACAGGCTTTCTAACTATGGCTACACCTTC.